These T cell receptor beta chains were read from a single sample in a study of CD8 T cells in ankylosing spondylitis. TCRdb reanalysed the 5' RACE reads using MiXCR and keeps one entry per CDR3 protein. The sample includes 150,000 to 200,000 distinct CDR3 sequences, roughly 10% of them seen just once. Sequencing was performed on blood, either unsorted or a sorted T cell fraction (not recorded which). The receptors here all came from a male donor with ankylosing spondylitis or in good health (not recorded which). CDR3s include the opening cysteine and the closing phenylalanine or tryptophan. Fields, in order: clone size, J gene, D gene, V gene, CDR3 DNA, CDR3 protein. The D gene is left open where the match is weak. Clone size appears in some rows only: once, few, many, or a class for an expanded clone.

>NA|TRBJ2-3|NA|TRBV27
TGTGCCAGCAGTCGCGGGTACGCGCAGTATTTT
CASSRGYAQYF
>many|TRBJ2-1|NA|TRBV3-1
TGTGCCAGCAGCCAAGAACTGGCACAATACAATGAGCAGTTCTTC
CASSQELAQYNEQFF
>NA|TRBJ2-3|NA|TRBV19
TGTGCCAGTAGTAGCCGGGGGGCGATAGTGACAGATACGCAGTATTTT
CASSSRGAIVTDTQYF
>few|TRBJ2-3|TRBD1|TRBV20-1
TGCAGTGCCACGCAGGGGGCCACTAATATGAATACGCAGTATTTT
CSATQGATNMNTQYF
>NA|TRBJ2-3|TRBD1|TRBV20-1
TGCAGTGCTTACTCGACAGGGAAAGGGGCAGATACGCAGTATTTT
CSAYSTGKGADTQYF
>NA|TRBJ1-2|NA|TRBV25-1
TGTGCCAGCAGTGAATCTTCGGGGCCATATGGCTACACCTTC
CASSESSGPYGYTF
>many|TRBJ1-5|NA|TRBV6-2/TRBV6-3
TGTGCCAGCAGTTCCCGGACGGACTATAGCAATCAGCCCCAGCATTTT
CASSSRTDYSNQPQHF
>many|TRBJ2-5|TRBD2|TRBV4-3
TGCGCCAGCAGCCAAGACTACGGGGGGAAACGAGAGACCCAGTACTTC
CASSQDYGGKRETQYF
>NA|TRBJ1-4|NA|TRBV4-3
TGCGCCAGCAGCCAAGATAATGCAGTAACTAATGAAAAACTGTTTTTT
CASSQDNAVTNEKLFF
>few|TRBJ1-2|NA|TRBV12-3/TRBV12-4
TGTGCCAGCAGTTGGTCAGGGGCGGGAGGCTACACCTTC
CASSWSGAGGYTF
>many|TRBJ2-1|NA|TRBV18
TGTGCCAGCTCACCACAAATGGGAGATAACAATGAGCAGTTCTTC
CASSPQMGDNNEQFF
>NA|TRBJ2-7|NA|TRBV9
TGTGCCAGCAGCTCCCAGGGTCGTGGGAGTGACTACGAGCAGTACTTC
CASSSQGRGSDYEQYF
>many|TRBJ2-3|TRBD1|TRBV4-1
TGCGCCAGCAGCTCGCCGGGACAGGGGACAGATACGCAGTATTTT
CASSSPGQGTDTQYF
>NA|TRBJ2-3|NA|TRBV10-1
TGCGCCAGCAGTGAGCTCTCAGGCCCGGGCACGCAGTATTTT
CASSELSGPGTQYF
>many|TRBJ2-1|TRBD2|TRBV6-5
TGTGCCAGCAGTTACAGGCTAGCGGGAGGGCTGGATGAGCAGTTCTTC
CASSYRLAGGLDEQFF
>NA|TRBJ2-7|NA|TRBV10-3
TGTGCCATCAGTGGCGGGGCCGCCTACGAGCAGTACTTC
CAISGGAAYEQYF
>many|TRBJ2-1|TRBD1|TRBV20-1
TGCAGTGCTAGAGTCGGACAGGGGGGCTACAATGAGCAGTTCTTC
CSARVGQGGYNEQFF
>NA|TRBJ2-7|TRBD2|TRBV6-5
TGTGCCAGCAGTTACGGGTTTGTTGGAGCGGGATCCTACGAGCAGTACTTC
CASSYGFVGAGSYEQYF
>NA|TRBJ2-7|NA|TRBV7-9
TGTGCCAGCTCCCAGGGAAACGAGCAGTACTTC
CASSQGNEQYF
>many|TRBJ2-5|NA|TRBV2
TGTGCCAGCATTTCAGCAGAGACCCAGTACTTC
CASISAETQYF
>many|TRBJ1-4|NA|TRBV5-1
TGCGCCAGCAGCTTGGGAGAGACGACCCGGAGGGAAAAACTGTTTTTT
CASSLGETTRREKLFF
>few|TRBJ2-7|NA|TRBV12-3/TRBV12-4
TGTGCCAGCAGTTCACAGGGACACGAGCAGTACTTC
CASSSQGHEQYF
>many|TRBJ2-7|NA|TRBV10-1
TGCGCCAGCAGTGAGAGAAGGCCTCCCTACGAGCAGTACTTC
CASSERRPPYEQYF
>NA|TRBJ1-2|TRBD1|TRBV7-9
TGTGCCAGCAGGACAGGGGATTCCGATGGCTACACCTTC
CASRTGDSDGYTF
>many|TRBJ2-7|NA|TRBV24-1
TGTGCCACCAGGGACGTGGACGGGAGTAAGTCGGGAGAGCAGTACTTC
CATRDVDGSKSGEQYF
>few|TRBJ1-6|NA|TRBV7-9
TGTGCCAGCAGCTTAGAGGGGAACCCTAATTCACCCCTCCACTTT
CASSLEGNPNSPLHF
>few|TRBJ2-1|NA|TRBV7-2
TGTGCCAGCAGCTTCACCCGCCTACTTGGCAATGAGCAGTTCTTC
CASSFTRLLGNEQFF
>many|TRBJ2-5|TRBD1|TRBV30
TGTGCCTGGAACCTGGGGACAGGGCGAGAGACCCAGTACTTC
CAWNLGTGRETQYF
>NA|TRBJ2-1|TRBD2|TRBV4-2
TGTGCCAGCAGCCAAGATACGGCTAGCGGGAGGAGTGAGCAGTTCTTC
CASSQDTASGRSEQFF
>few|TRBJ1-1|NA|TRBV20-1
TGCAGTGCTCTGACCGCGGGTCTCGGGGAAGCTTTCTTT
CSALTAGLGEAFF
>many|TRBJ2-1|TRBD2|TRBV12-3/TRBV12-4
TGTGCCAGCAGTTTCGGTAGCGGGGGGTACAATGAGCAGTTCTTC
CASSFGSGGYNEQFF